One and the same sample provided the 5 T cell receptor beta chains below, sequenced in a study of CD8+ T cells in alopecia areata. TCR sequencing used cDNA made by reverse transcription of extracted RNA. Data came from immunoSEQ multiplex PCR; TCRdb stores just in-frame clones and leaves some out. The top ten hold under 1.5% of the sample, which has roughly 250,000 clones, about 68% seen once. Sequenced here: CD4+ T cells sorted from blood, sampled at week 0. Every receptor here comes from a human donor with alopecia areata.

The chain links TRBV5-4 to TRBJ2-7; D is uncertain. V lost 6 bases to trimming and J lost 1 base, with 14 bases between them. CDR1 is SGHNT, CDR2 YYREEE, per germline (reference sequence). The CDR3 totals 14 residues. The CDR3, as DNA: TGTGCCAGCACCAAGGCAGCCACTTCCTACGAGCAGTACTTC. Protein: CASTKAATSYEQYF.

CDR3 in amino acids: CSVQGQGAFF. CDR3 coding DNA: TGCAGCGTGCAGGGACAAGGAGCTTTCTTT. This sequence joins TRBV29-1 and TRBJ1-1; TRBD1 might be the D (6 bases). Germline CDR1 reads SQVTM; CDR2 reads ANQGSEA. The V end was cut by 6 bases, the J end by 10 bases, with 12 bases between. CDR3 length: 10 residues.

The CDR3 loop reads CAWSVKLGGADTQYF. The CDR3 DNA sequence: TGTGCCTGGAGTGTAAAGTTGGGGGGCGCAGATACGCAGTATTTT. This sequence joins TRBV30 and TRBJ2-3; either TRBD1 or TRBD2 may fit D (6 bases each). The CDR3 sequence is 15 residues long. The germline V gene has CDR1 GTSNPN and CDR2 SVGIG (reference sequence). Trimming took 0 bases from V and 4 from J, leaving 14 bases between them.

The chain uses TRBV5-1 and TRBJ1-5; 9 bases match TRBD1. After removal of 4 bases from V and 2 bases from J, the junction contained 4 bases not matched to a gene. The CDR3 consists of 15 residues. In germline, CDR1 is SGHRS, CDR2 YFSETQ. The CDR3 DNA sequence: TGCGCCAGCAGCGCCTGGACAGGGGGCAATCAGCCCCAGCATTTT. It codes for CASSAWTGGNQPQHF.

This clone has a single count. V gene TRBV9 combines with J gene TRBJ2-1; 13 bases agree with TRBD2. The CDR3 spans 16 residues. V gave up 2 bases and J gave up 2 bases; unmatched junction bases: 1. Germline CDR1 is SGDLS and CDR2 is YYNGEE. The CDR3 region is CASSVGLAGAYNEQFF. CDR3 coding DNA: TGTGCCAGCAGCGTCGGACTAGCGGGGGCCTACAATGAGCAGTTCTTC. The full variable domain, completed using reference TRBV9 and TRBJ2-1, is DSGVTQTPKHLITATGQRVTLRCSPRSGDLSVYWYQQSLDQGLQFLIQYYNGEERAKGNILERFSAQQFPDLHSELNLSSLELGDSALYFCASSVGLAGAYNEQFFGPGTRLTVL.